The 26 T cell receptor beta chains presented below share a single source sample, sequenced in a study of blood T cell repertoires in COVID-19. Sequencing was performed with immunoSEQ multiplex PCR; in TCRdb, only in-frame clones are kept and a portion is missing. Of fewer than 350,000 clones listed, approximately 91% are singletons. Sequencing was done on a sample of PBMCs or T cells enriched from blood (not recorded which). The origin of the receptors is a woman in her thirties or forties with acute COVID-19.

The gene calls are TRBV5-1 and TRBJ2-1, with D tentatively TRBD2 (5 bases). The V and J ends lost 6 bases and 12 bases respectively, with 19 bases between them. Germline V gene data show CDR1 as SGHRS and CDR2 as YFSETQ. The length of the CDR3 is 13 residues. CDR3 nucleotide sequence: TGCGCCAGCACTCCCGAACTTCGGGGTGCGCAGTTCTTC. It codes for CASTPELRGAQFF.

The chain joins TRBV5-1 to TRBJ2-2; 9 positions match TRBD1. V lost 4 bases and J lost 7; bases outside the gene matches: 11. Germline V gene sequence: CDR1 SGHRS, CDR2 YFSETQ. This CDR3 is built from 16 residues. The DNA of the CDR3 is TGCGCCAGCAGCCAAGGACAGGGGAATCTGGTCGGGGAGCTGTTTTTT. Protein: CASSQGQGNLVGELFF.

The J gene is TRBJ1-2, the V gene TRBV6-5; 8 positions agree with TRBD1. The CDR3 length is 13 residues. V was clipped by 6 bases and J by 4 bases; unmatched bases: 4. Per the germline V gene, CDR1 is MNHEY and CDR2 is SVGAGI. The CDR3 region is CASSRGTGYGYTF. DNA of the CDR3: TGTGCCAGCAGCCGCGGGACAGGCTATGGCTACACCTTC.

This clone showed up just once. V and J are TRBV11-2 and TRBJ2-7; TRBD1 matches at 8 bases. Losses at the gene ends were 3 bases for V and 3 bases for J; bases not matched to a gene: 4. The length of the CDR3 is 14 residues. Germline lookup yields CDR1 SGHAT and CDR2 FQNNGV. Here the CDR3 reads CASSFGQGDYEQYF. CDR3 coding DNA: TGTGCCAGCAGCTTTGGACAGGGAGACTACGAGCAGTACTTC.

The CDR3 sequence: CASSLNRGLAGELFF. The CDR3 DNA reads as TGTGCCAGCAGCTTAAACAGGGGGCTTGCGGGGGAGCTGTTTTTT. The rearrangement joins TRBV7-9 to TRBJ2-2; TRBD1 aligns across 9 bases. This CDR3 contains 15 residues. Per the germline V gene, CDR1 is SEHNR and CDR2 is FQNEAQ (reference sequence). The J segment lost 8 bases and the V segment lost 2 bases, leaving 6 bases of the junction unmatched.

The chain links TRBV15 to TRBJ2-1, with 7 nucleotides matching TRBD2. Germline CDR1 is LNHNV and CDR2 is YYDKDF (reference sequence). There are 16 residues in the CDR3. J was trimmed by 6 bases and V by 3 bases; bases with no gene match: 11. The CDR3 coding sequence is TGTGCCACCAGCAGTGGGAGCGGGACCTCTGGCAATGAGCAGTTCTTC. This translates into CATSSGSGTSGNEQFF.

The V gene is TRBV7-2, the J gene TRBJ2-7, with D uncertain. The CDR3 extends over 14 amino acids. V lost 2 bases to trimming and J lost 0 bases, with 8 bases between them. Germline V gene data show CDR1 as SGHTA and CDR2 as FQGNSA. This CDR3 reads CASSLMGSSYEQYF. DNA of the CDR3: TGTGCCAGCAGCTTAATGGGCAGCTCCTACGAGCAGTACTTC.

The CDR3: CASSHGGTEAFF. CDR3 nucleotides: TGCGCCAGCAGTCACGGGGGCACTGAAGCTTTCTTT. This chain links TRBV10-1 with TRBJ1-1; TRBD1 might be the D (5 bases). The V end lost 5 bases, the J end lost 4 bases, and 8 bases lay between the germline ends. Germline V gene lookup returns CDR1 WNHNN and CDR2 SYGVQD (reference sequence). The CDR3 sequence is 12 residues long.

The chain joins TRBV6-5 to TRBJ2-7; 15 bases fit TRBD2. The trim removed 6 bases at V and 4 bases at J, leaving 1 base unmatched. The CDR3 is 14 amino acids. Germline V lookup: CDR1 MNHEY, CDR2 SVGAGI. The DNA of the CDR3 is TGTGCCAGCAGCGGGACTAGCGGGAGGTACGAGCAGTACTTC. Residues: CASSGTSGRYEQYF.

This clone occurred once. The J gene is TRBJ2-1, the V gene TRBV7-6; 15 nucleotides align to TRBD2. The germline gives CDR1 SGHVS, CDR2 FNYEAQ. This CDR3 has 19 amino acids. V shed 5 bases, J shed 1 base, and the junction held 9 bases outside the gene matches. The CDR3 is CASSPGLAGGPSSYNEQFF. Here the CDR3 DNA reads TGTGCCAGCAGCCCTGGACTAGCGGGAGGGCCTAGTTCCTACAATGAGCAGTTCTTC.

V is TRBV27 and J is TRBJ2-3; 9 bases map to TRBD2. V dropped 2 bases and J dropped 4; count of bases not matched to a gene: 4. This CDR3 is built from 15 residues. Germline CDR1 is MNHEY and CDR2 is SMNVEV (reference sequence). CDR3 nucleotide sequence: TGTGCCAGCAGTTTAGCGGCGGGAGGGGCAGATACGCAGTATTTT. Translating gives CASSLAAGGADTQYF.

This clone appeared a single time. This chain uses TRBV18 with TRBJ2-7, with no clear D. The CDR3 runs 13 residues. Trimming removed 1 base at V and 4 bases at J, with 8 bases between. CDR1 and CDR2 from the germline V gene are KGHSH and LQKENI. CDR3 residues: CASSPLSGYEQYF. The CDR3 DNA follows: TGTGCCAGCTCACCACTCTCCGGTTACGAGCAGTACTTC.

The chain uses TRBV6-5 and TRBJ1-1; 12 bases line up with TRBD1. Trimming at V came to 6 bases and at J to 10 bases, leaving 12 bases not matched to a gene. Germline CDR1 and CDR2: MNHEY and SVGAGI. CDR3 length: 15 amino acids. CDR3 region: CASSNRGQGARVAFF. Written as DNA, the CDR3 is TGTGCCAGCAGCAACAGGGGACAGGGGGCGCGAGTAGCTTTCTTT.

The chain is built from TRBV7-3 and TRBJ2-2; TRBD2 might be the D (5 bases). Deletions cut 8 bases from V and 3 bases from J, with 10 bases between. Germline V lookup: CDR1 SGHTA, CDR2 FQGTGA. There are 13 residues in the CDR3. The CDR3 is CASGRSDTGELFF. The CDR3, as DNA: TGTGCCAGCGGGAGATCAGACACCGGGGAGCTGTTTTTT.

V gene TRBV7-9 combines with J gene TRBJ2-1, with 8 bases fitting TRBD2. V shed 1 base and J 5 bases; nucleotides not matched to a gene: 4. Germline V gene lookup returns CDR1 SEHNR and CDR2 FQNEAQ (reference sequence). The length of the CDR3 is 15 residues. The CDR3 nucleotides are TGTGCCAGCAGCTTAGGTAGCGGGGACAACAATGAGCAGTTCTTC. Translating gives CASSLGSGDNNEQFF.

The rearrangement joins TRBV6-1 to TRBJ1-2; TRBD1 is a possible D gene (6 bases). This CDR3 is built from 12 residues. Per the germline V gene, CDR1 is MNHNS and CDR2 is SASEGT. V was shortened by 3 bases and J by 5 bases, with 7 bases between the two germline ends. This CDR3 reads CASSDRGYGYTF. The CDR3, as DNA: TGTGCCAGCAGTGACAGGGGATATGGCTACACCTTC.

The chain joins TRBV7-3 to TRBJ2-7; TRBD1 matches 9 bases. V shed 6 bases and J 2 bases; nucleotides not matched to a gene: 17. The CDR3 is 18 amino acids. Germline-derived CDR1 and CDR2 are SGHTA and FQGTGA. CDR3 in DNA: TGTGCCAGCAGACTTTTTTTTGGCGGCCGGGACAGGGCCTACGAGCAGTACTTC. Its protein is CASRLFFGGRDRAYEQYF.

The genes are TRBV5-6 and TRBJ2-1; 8 bases align to TRBD1. This CDR3 has 17 amino acids. From germline, CDR1 is SGHDT and CDR2 YYEEEE. V lost 4 bases to trimming and J lost 4 bases; unmatched junction nucleotides: 13. CDR3 in DNA: TGTGCCAGCAGCCTGTTCGGACAGGGCCCGGAGTACAATGAGCAGTTCTTC. Protein: CASSLFGQGPEYNEQFF.

The CDR3 is CASSYEATGGYGYTF. The CDR3 DNA sequence: TGTGCCAGCAGTTACGAAGCTACAGGGGGCTATGGCTACACCTTC. This rearrangement joins TRBV6-5 to TRBJ1-2; 8 bases map to TRBD1. Germline V lookup: CDR1 MNHEY, CDR2 SVGAGI. Trimming at V came to 2 bases and at J to 4 bases, leaving 6 bases not matched to a gene. The CDR3 spans 15 residues.

The chain joins TRBV7-9 to TRBJ2-1; a possible D gene is TRBD1 (5 bases). This CDR3 region has 15 residues. Germline lookup yields CDR1 SEHNR and CDR2 FQNEAQ (reference sequence). Trimming stripped 4 bases from V and 4 bases from J, with 14 bases between. The CDR3 DNA reads as TGTGCCAGCAGCTATCTACGTTCAGGGTACAATGAGCAGTTCTTC. Protein product: CASSYLRSGYNEQFF. Full variable domain (outside the CDR3, taken from reference TRBV7-9 and TRBJ2-1): DTGVSQNPRHKITKRGQNVTFRCDPISEHNRLYWYRQTLGQGPEFLTYFQNEAQLEKSRLLSDRFSAERPKGSFSTLEIQRTEQGDSAMYLCASSYLRSGYNEQFFGPGTRLTVL.

V usage is TRBV7-9 and J usage is TRBJ2-3; D call uncertain. With 4 bases removed from V and 1 base from J, the gap between germline ends came to 15 bases. The CDR3 covers 16 residues. In germline, CDR1 is SEHNR, CDR2 FQNEAQ (reference sequence). CDR3: CASSSSWRPGTDTQYF. CDR3 in DNA: TGTGCCAGCAGCTCTTCCTGGCGGCCGGGCACAGATACGCAGTATTTT. The full variable domain, rest sourced from reference TRBV7-9 and TRBJ2-3, is DTGVSQNPRHKITKRGQNVTFRCDPISEHNRLYWYRQTLGQGPEFLTYFQNEAQLEKSRLLSDRFSAERPKGSFSTLEIQRTEQGDSAMYLCASSSSWRPGTDTQYFGPGTRLTVL.

The chain combines TRBV19 with TRBJ1-1; TRBD1 agrees at 8 bases. J lost 0 bases, V lost 3 bases, and 3 bases had no gene match. The CDR3 has 15 residues. Germline V gene data show CDR1 as LNHDA and CDR2 as SQIVND (reference sequence). In DNA, the CDR3 is TGTGCCAGTAGTATCAGGGGGCCCCTGAACACTGAAGCTTTCTTT. It codes for CASSIRGPLNTEAFF.

The J gene is TRBJ1-3, the V gene TRBV18, with D possibly TRBD1 on 5 matching bases. Germline-derived CDR1 and CDR2 are KGHSH and LQKENI. The CDR3 extends over 14 amino acids. V lost 3 bases and J 5 bases, leaving 11 bases between the germline ends. The CDR3 region is CASSPPDTRNTIYF. The CDR3 bases are TGTGCCAGCTCACCTCCGGACACCCGAAACACCATATATTTT.

V usage is TRBV30 and J usage is TRBJ2-7; the D gene is possibly TRBD2 (6 bases). CDR1 and CDR2 (germline): GTSNPN, SVGIG (reference sequence). V was pared by 0 bases and J by 8 bases, with 11 bases between. The CDR3 sequence is 12 residues long. This CDR3 reads CAWSVDGGKQYF. CDR3 nucleotide sequence: TGTGCCTGGAGTGTAGACGGGGGTAAGCAGTACTTC.

CDR3 sequence (DNA): TGTGCCAGCAGCTTAGCGCTAGCGGCCGAAAATGAGCAGTTCTTC. Translated: CASSLALAAENEQFF. The gene calls are TRBV11-3 and TRBJ2-1, with 7 bases that match TRBD2. Germline CDR1 and CDR2: SGHNT and YENEEA. There are 15 residues in the CDR3. Unmatched junction bases numbered 7, after V lost 1 base and J lost 7 bases.

This clone was counted once. The gene calls are TRBV11-2 and TRBJ2-7; D is unclear. V lost 0 bases and J 3 bases, leaving 15 bases between the germline ends. CDR3 length: 16 amino acids. CDR1 SGHAT and CDR2 FQNNGV come from the germline V gene. The CDR3 reads CASSLEGSLPIYEQYF. The CDR3, as DNA: TGTGCCAGCAGCTTAGAGGGCAGCTTACCTATCTACGAGCAGTACTTC.